These T cell receptor beta chains were read from a single sample in a study of regulatory and conventional T cells in RAG deficiency. Clones were read by immunoSEQ multiplex PCR, and TCRdb kept only the in-frame ones, dropping some. The table has around 10,000 clones, roughly 90% seen once. The sample also formed part of further work on regulatory T cells.

Sequenced: Tregs sorted from blood. The receptors were gathered from a human donor in good health. Both conserved end residues are part of each CDR3. D genes are given only for firm matches. Clone size appears in some rows only: once, few, many, or a class for an expanded clone.

J | size | D | V | CDR3 | DNA
TRBJ1-2 | - | TRBD1 | TRBV5-6 | CASSPRDRPNYGYTF | TGTGCCAGCAGCCCGAGGGACAGACCTAACTATGGCTACACCTTC
TRBJ2-1 | - | TRBD2 | TRBV19 | CASSITGLAGGVYGYNEQFF | TGTGCCAGTAGTATAACGGGACTAGCGGGAGGTGTATACGGGTACAATGAGCAGTTCTTC
TRBJ2-7 | once | TRBD1 | TRBV2 | CASNWGSGQGNYEQYF | TGTGCCAGCAATTGGGGGTCGGGACAGGGTAACTACGAGCAGTACTTC
TRBJ2-7 | - | TRBD1 | TRBV10-3 | CAISGEGGWYEQYF | TGTGCCATCAGTGGAGAAGGGGGCTGGTACGAGCAGTACTTC
TRBJ2-1 | - | - | TRBV29-1 | CSVVLAGEQFF | TGCAGCGTTGTCTTAGCTGGTGAGCAGTTCTTC
TRBJ1-4 | - | - | TRBV9 | CASSKRGTPEGKLFF | TGTGCCAGCAGCAAACGCGGGACGCCAGAAGGAAAACTGTTTTTT
TRBJ1-1 | once | - | TRBV19 | CASSSGRGWTEAFF | TGTGCCAGTAGTAGCGGACGGGGATGGACTGAAGCTTTCTTT
TRBJ2-3 | - | TRBD1 | TRBV19 | CASTGTGVSTDTQYF | TGTGCCAGTACAGGGACAGGGGTTAGCACAGATACGCAGTATTTT
TRBJ2-5 | - | - | TRBV11-3 | CASSLVWDTEQETQYF | TGTGCCAGCAGCTTAGTTTGGGACACGGAACAAGAGACCCAGTACTTC
TRBJ2-6 | - | - | TRBV28 | CASSAPILTQSRANVLTF | TGTGCCAGCAGTGCACCCATCTTGACACAAAGTCGGGCCAACGTCCTGACTTTC
TRBJ1-3 | few | - | TRBV7-9 | CASSLDGQLGNTIYF | TGTGCCAGCAGCTTAGACGGACAGCTTGGAAACACCATATATTTT
TRBJ2-3 | - | - | TRBV30 | CASGSGTQYF | TGTGCCTCCGGGAGCGGTACGCAGTATTTT
TRBJ1-1 | - | - | TRBV20-1 | CSASRDTEAFF | TGCAGTGCGAGCAGAGACACTGAAGCTTTCTTT
TRBJ1-1 | - | - | TRBV28 | CASSLRHGAAEAFF | TGTGCCAGCAGTTTAAGACACGGGGCCGCTGAAGCTTTCTTT
TRBJ2-1 | - | TRBD2 | TRBV19 | CASSRTSGEQFF | TGTGCCAGTAGTAGAACTAGCGGGGAGCAGTTCTTC
TRBJ2-6 | - | - | TRBV5-1 | CASTMDPGANVLTF | TGCGCCAGCACAATGGACCCTGGGGCCAACGTCCTGACTTTC
TRBJ2-3 | - | - | TRBV29-1 | CSVAMAADTQYF | TGCAGCGTGGCTATGGCTGCAGATACGCAGTATTTT
TRBJ1-4 | - | - | TRBV7-9 | CASSLGPTGLNEKLFF | TGTGCCAGCAGCTTAGGCCCCACAGGTTTAAATGAAAAACTGTTTTTT
TRBJ1-1 | - | TRBD1 | TRBV6-5 | CASSLQGRNTEAFF | TGTGCCAGCAGTTTACAGGGGAGGAACACTGAAGCTTTCTTT
TRBJ2-3 | - | - | TRBV5-4 | CASRQDSTDTQYF | TGTGCCAGCAGACAGGACAGCACAGATACGCAGTATTTT
TRBJ2-7 | - | - | TRBV11-3 | CASSRRVPYEQYF | TGTGCCAGCAGCCGCAGGGTACCCTACGAGCAGTACTTC
TRBJ2-6 | - | - | TRBV11-2 | CASSLHGSLSGANVLTF | TGTGCCAGCAGCCTCCATGGGTCCCTATCTGGGGCCAACGTCCTGACTTTC
TRBJ2-1 | once | TRBD1 | TRBV18 | CASSPRVGTGFWNEQFF | TGTGCCAGCTCACCGAGGGTCGGGACAGGGTTTTGGAATGAGCAGTTCTTC